The present T cell receptor beta chain was sequenced within a study of glioma-infiltrating T cells. This CDR3 spans 13 amino acids. V shed 6 bases and J shed 4 bases, with 12 bases lying between them. Germline assignment: CDR1 MNHNS and CDR2 SASEGT. This clonotype occurred many times. TCR alpha and beta CDR3 regions were amplified from RNA using iRepertoire nested multiplex PCR. TCRdb independently ran MiXCR on the multiplex PCR reads; one entry per CDR3 protein. The table lists 95,000 to 110,000 distinct CDR3 sequences, around 28% of them singletons, with about 40% in the top ten. The chain joins TRBV6-1 to TRBJ1-1; D remains unclear. Specimen: glioma tissue, nonneoplastic brain tissue, or PBMCs (not recorded which). The sequence was collected from a human donor with low-grade glioma or glioblastoma, undergoing nonglioma brain surgery, or in good health (not recorded which). CDR3: CASSSLWGTEAFF. Written as DNA, the CDR3 is TGTGCCAGCAGCAGTCTCTGGGGCACTGAAGCTTTCTTT.